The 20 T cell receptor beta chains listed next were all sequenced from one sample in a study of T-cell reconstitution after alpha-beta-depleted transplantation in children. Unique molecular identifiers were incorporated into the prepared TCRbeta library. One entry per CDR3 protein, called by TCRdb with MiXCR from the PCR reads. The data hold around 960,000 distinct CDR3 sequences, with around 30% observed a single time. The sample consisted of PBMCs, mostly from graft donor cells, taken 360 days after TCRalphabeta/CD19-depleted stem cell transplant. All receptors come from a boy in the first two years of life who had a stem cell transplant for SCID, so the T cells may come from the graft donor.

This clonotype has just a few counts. The CDR3 DNA is TGCAGTGCTAGGGGCAGCGATAGCAATCAGCCCCAGCATTTT. Translated, it gives CSARGSDSNQPQHF. This chain uses TRBV20-1 with TRBJ1-5; D call uncertain. The CDR3 extends over 14 amino acids. The ends were cut back, 3 bases at V and 0 bases at J, with 9 bases in the middle. CDR1 and CDR2 (germline): DFQATT, SNEGSKA (reference sequence).

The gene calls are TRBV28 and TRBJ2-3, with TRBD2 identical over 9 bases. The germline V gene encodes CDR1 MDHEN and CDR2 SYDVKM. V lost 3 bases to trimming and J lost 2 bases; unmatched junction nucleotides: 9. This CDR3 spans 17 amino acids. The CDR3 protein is CASSFAGRGGFTDTQYF. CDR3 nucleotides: TGTGCCAGCAGTTTTGCGGGGCGGGGGGGATTCACAGATACGCAGTATTTT. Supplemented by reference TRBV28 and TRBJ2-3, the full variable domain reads DVKVTQSSRYLVKRTGEKVFLECVQDMDHENMFWYRQDPGLGLRLIYFSYDVKMKEKGDIPEGYSVSREKKERFSLILESASTNQTSMYLCASSFAGRGGFTDTQYFGPGTRLTVL.

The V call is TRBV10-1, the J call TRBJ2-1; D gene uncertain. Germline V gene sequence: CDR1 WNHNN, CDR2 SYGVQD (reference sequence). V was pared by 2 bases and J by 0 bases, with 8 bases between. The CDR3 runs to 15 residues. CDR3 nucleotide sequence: TGCGCCAGCAGTGAGGACTGGAGCTCCTACAATGAGCAGTTCTTC. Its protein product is CASSEDWSSYNEQFF.

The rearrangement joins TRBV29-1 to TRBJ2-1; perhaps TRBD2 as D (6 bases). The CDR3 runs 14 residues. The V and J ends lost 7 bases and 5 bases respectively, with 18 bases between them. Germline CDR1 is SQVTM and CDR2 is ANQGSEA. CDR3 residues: CSARAGTPHNEQFF. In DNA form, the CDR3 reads TGCAGCGCTCGCGCCGGGACTCCTCACAATGAGCAGTTCTTC.

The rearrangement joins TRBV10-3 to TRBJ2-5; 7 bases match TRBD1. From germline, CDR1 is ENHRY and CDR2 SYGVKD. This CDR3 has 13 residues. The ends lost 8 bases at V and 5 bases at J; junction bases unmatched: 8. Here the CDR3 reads CAIGGQVRETQYF. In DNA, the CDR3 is TGTGCCATCGGCGGACAGGTCCGGGAGACCCAGTACTTC.

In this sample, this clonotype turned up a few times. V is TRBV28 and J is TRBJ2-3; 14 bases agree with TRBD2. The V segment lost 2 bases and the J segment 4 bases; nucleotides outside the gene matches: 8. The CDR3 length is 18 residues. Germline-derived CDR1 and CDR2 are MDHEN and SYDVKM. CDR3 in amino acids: CASSLGRLAGGLSDTQYF. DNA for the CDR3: TGTGCCAGCAGTTTAGGTCGACTAGCGGGGGGGCTTTCAGATACGCAGTATTTT.

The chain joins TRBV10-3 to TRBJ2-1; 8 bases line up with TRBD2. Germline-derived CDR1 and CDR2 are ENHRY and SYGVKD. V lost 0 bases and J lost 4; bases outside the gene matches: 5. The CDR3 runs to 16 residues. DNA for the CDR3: TGTGCCATCAGTGAGTCGACCGGGAGGGATTACAATGAGCAGTTCTTC. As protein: CAISESTGRDYNEQFF.

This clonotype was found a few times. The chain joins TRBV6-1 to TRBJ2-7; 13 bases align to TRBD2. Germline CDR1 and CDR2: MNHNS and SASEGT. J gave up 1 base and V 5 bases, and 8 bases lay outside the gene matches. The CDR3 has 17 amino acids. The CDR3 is CASSQTSGGPKSYEQYF. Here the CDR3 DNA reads TGTGCCAGCAGTCAGACTAGCGGGGGGCCCAAATCCTACGAGCAGTACTTC.

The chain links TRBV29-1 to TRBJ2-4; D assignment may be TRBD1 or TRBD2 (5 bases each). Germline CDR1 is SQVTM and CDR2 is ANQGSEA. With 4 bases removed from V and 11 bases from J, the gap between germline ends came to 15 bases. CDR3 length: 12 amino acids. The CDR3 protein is CSVAPTRGLQYF. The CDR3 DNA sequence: TGCAGCGTTGCCCCGACGAGGGGCCTTCAGTACTTC.

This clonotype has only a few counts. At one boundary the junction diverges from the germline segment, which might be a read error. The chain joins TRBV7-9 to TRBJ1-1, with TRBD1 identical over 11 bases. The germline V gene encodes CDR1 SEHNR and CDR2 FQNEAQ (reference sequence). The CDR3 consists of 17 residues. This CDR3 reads CASSLSGQGALKTEAFF. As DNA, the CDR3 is TGTGCCAGCAGCTTATCTGGACAGGGGGCACTGAAAACTGAAGCTTTCTTT.

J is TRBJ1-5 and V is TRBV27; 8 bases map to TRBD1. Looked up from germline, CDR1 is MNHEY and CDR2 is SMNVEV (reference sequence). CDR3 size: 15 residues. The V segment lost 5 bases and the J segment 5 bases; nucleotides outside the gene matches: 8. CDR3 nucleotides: TGTGCCAGCAGTACCCGGACAGGGAAGTATCAGCCCCAGCATTTT. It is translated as CASSTRTGKYQPQHF.

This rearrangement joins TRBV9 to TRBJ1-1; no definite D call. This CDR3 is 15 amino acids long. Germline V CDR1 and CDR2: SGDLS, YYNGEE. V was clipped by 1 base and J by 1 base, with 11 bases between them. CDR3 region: CASSVRVEQNTEAFF. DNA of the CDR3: TGTGCCAGCAGCGTAAGGGTCGAACAGAACACTGAAGCTTTCTTT.

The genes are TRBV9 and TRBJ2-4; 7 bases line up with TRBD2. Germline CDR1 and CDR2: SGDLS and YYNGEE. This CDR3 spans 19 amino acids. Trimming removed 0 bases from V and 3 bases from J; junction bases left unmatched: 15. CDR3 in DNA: TGTGCCAGCAGCGTAGTTCTTCCCCCGGGGGGTGATGTCAAAAACATTCAGTACTTC. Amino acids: CASSVVLPPGGDVKNIQYF.

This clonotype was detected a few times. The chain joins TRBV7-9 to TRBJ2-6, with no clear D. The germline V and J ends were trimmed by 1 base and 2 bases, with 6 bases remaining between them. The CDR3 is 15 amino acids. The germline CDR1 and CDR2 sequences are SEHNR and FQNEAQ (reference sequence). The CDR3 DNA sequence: TGTGCCAGCAGCTTAGAACCAGCTGGGGCCAACGTCCTGACTTTC. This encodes CASSLEPAGANVLTF.

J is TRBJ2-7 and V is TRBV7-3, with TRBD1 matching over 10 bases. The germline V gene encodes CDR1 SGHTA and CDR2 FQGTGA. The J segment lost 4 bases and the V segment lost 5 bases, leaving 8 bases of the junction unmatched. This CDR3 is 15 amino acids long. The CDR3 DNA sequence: TGTGCCAGCAGCCCGGGACAGGGGTCAGAATACGAGCAGTACTTC. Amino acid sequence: CASSPGQGSEYEQYF.

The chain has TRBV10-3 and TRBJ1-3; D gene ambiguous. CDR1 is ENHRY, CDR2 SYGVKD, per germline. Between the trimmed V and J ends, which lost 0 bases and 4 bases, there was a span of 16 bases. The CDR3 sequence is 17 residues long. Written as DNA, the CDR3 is TGTGCCATCAGTGAGTCGAAGGGTCCAAACCCAGGAAACACCATATATTTT. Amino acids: CAISESKGPNPGNTIYF.

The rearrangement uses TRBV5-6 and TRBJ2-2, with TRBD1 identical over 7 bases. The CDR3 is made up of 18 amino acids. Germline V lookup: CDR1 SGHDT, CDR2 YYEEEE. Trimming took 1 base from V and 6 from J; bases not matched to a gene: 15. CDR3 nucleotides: TGTGCCAGCAGCTTGTACCCGGACGCCGCAGGACAGGCCGGGGAGCTGTTTTTT. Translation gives CASSLYPDAAGQAGELFF. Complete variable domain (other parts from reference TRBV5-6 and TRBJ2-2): DAGVTQSPTHLIKTRGQQVTLRCSPKSGHDTVSWYQQALGQGPQFIFQYYEEEERQRGNFPDRFSGHQFPNYSSELNVNALLLGDSALYLCASSLYPDAAGQAGELFFGEGSRLTVL.

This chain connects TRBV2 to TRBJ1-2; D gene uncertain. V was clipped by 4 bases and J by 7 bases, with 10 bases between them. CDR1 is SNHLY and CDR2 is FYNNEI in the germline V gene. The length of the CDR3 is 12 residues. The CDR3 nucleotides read TGTGCCAGCAGTGTTCGGAGTGGTGGCTACACCTTC. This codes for CASSVRSGGYTF. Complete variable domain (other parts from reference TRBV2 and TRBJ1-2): EPEVTQTPSHQVTQMGQEVILRCVPISNHLYFYWYRQILGQKVEFLVSFYNNEISEKSEIFDDQFSVERPDGSNFTLKIRSTKLEDSAMYFCASSVRSGGYTFGSGTRLTVV.

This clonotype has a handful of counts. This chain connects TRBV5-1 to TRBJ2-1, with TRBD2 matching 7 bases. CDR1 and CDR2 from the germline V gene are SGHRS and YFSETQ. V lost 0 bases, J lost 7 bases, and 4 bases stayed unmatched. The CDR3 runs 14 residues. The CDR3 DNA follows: TGCGCCAGCAGCTTGGCCTCAGCGGGGAATGAGCAGTTCTTC. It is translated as CASSLASAGNEQFF.

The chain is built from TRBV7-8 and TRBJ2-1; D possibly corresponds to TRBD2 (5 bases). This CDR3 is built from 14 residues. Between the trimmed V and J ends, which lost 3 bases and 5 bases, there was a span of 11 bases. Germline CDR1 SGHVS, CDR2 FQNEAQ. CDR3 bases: TGTGCCAGCAGCTTTCTAAGCGGCGACAATGAGCAGTTCTTC. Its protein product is CASSFLSGDNEQFF.